A single sample gave rise to the 10 T cell receptor beta chains below, sequenced in a study of shared clonotypes between healthy human individuals. Clones were read by immunoSEQ multiplex PCR, and TCRdb kept only the in-frame ones, dropping some. This sample has approximately 710,000 clones, with roughly 91% found just once. The sample was memory CD8+ T cells from PBMCs. Indicated subset: CD45RO+ cells pooled with CCR7-negative TemRA cells. These receptors came from a man younger than 35 in good health. Some clones in this sample may be carry-over from other donors' samples.

The chain carries TRBV19 and TRBJ2-1, with D tentatively TRBD2 (5 bases). This CDR3 is built from 15 residues. Trimming removed 7 bases from V and 6 bases from J, with 19 bases in between. Germline CDR1 is LNHDA and CDR2 is SQIVND (reference sequence). This chain's CDR3 is CASNKWAGDLNEQFF. The CDR3, as DNA: TGTGCCAGTAATAAGTGGGCGGGCGACCTCAATGAGCAGTTCTTC.

The rearrangement uses TRBV10-3 and TRBJ1-1, with a weak D call TRBD1 (5 bases). The CDR3 covers 13 residues. V was cut by 9 bases and J by 0 bases, with 11 bases left in between. Germline-derived CDR1 and CDR2 are ENHRY and SYGVKD. In DNA form, the CDR3 reads TGTGCCATTCGGGGCGAATTGAACACTGAAGCTTTCTTT. Its translation is CAIRGELNTEAFF.

The chain carries TRBV19 and TRBJ2-6; 9 nucleotides agree with TRBD1. The germline CDR1 and CDR2 sequences are LNHDA and SQIVND (reference sequence). After removal of 0 bases from V and 14 bases from J, the junction contained 8 bases not matched to a gene. The length of the CDR3 is 15 residues. CDR3 sequence: CASSIDTGTGILLTF. The CDR3 region has the DNA TGTGCCAGTAGTATAGATACCGGGACAGGGATACTCCTGACTTTC.

The V and J genes are TRBV11-2 and TRBJ2-7; D is unclear. This CDR3 is built from 13 residues. The V gene's germline CDR1 is SGHAT and CDR2 FQNNGV. The V gene lost 1 base and the J gene lost 6 bases, with 10 bases spanning the gap. The CDR3 sequence: CASSLGRPAEQYF. CDR3 bases: TGTGCCAGCAGCTTAGGGCGTCCTGCCGAGCAGTACTTC.

The chain uses TRBV13 and TRBJ2-1, with 13 bases fitting TRBD2. J gave up 1 base and V 5 bases, and 5 bases lay outside the gene matches. CDR1 PRHDT and CDR2 FYEKMQ come from the germline V gene (reference sequence). The CDR3 is 17 amino acids. The CDR3 region has the DNA TGTGCCAGCAGCCCAGGGACTAGCGGGGTTTCCTACAATGAGCAGTTCTTC. Translation: CASSPGTSGVSYNEQFF.

The chain employs TRBV7-9 and TRBJ2-7; D might be TRBD1 (6 bases). The CDR3 runs 16 residues. Germline lookup yields CDR1 SEHNR and CDR2 FQNEAQ (reference sequence). V dropped 5 bases and J dropped 7 bases, with 24 bases sitting between them. The DNA for the CDR3 is TGTGCCAGCAGCGGCGTGGAAGGACAGCTGGGGATAGAGCAGTACTTC. Translated: CASSGVEGQLGIEQYF.

The V gene is TRBV9, the J gene TRBJ2-7, with 8 nucleotides matching TRBD2. CDR3 length: 18 residues. V lost 0 bases and J lost 2; bases outside the gene matches: 13. Germline V lookup: CDR1 SGDLS, CDR2 YYNGEE. The CDR3 region has the DNA TGTGCCAGCAGCGTAGGGGCTAGCGGGCTAACTCTTACCTACGAGCAGTACTTC. It translates to CASSVGASGLTLTYEQYF.

The chain is built from TRBV11-2 and TRBJ1-1; D is ambiguous. The CDR3 length is 14 residues. Germline V lookup: CDR1 SGHAT, CDR2 FQNNGV. Trimming pared 0 bases from V and 1 base from J, leaving 6 bases between. The CDR3 region is CASSLDPSNTEAFF. In DNA, the CDR3 is TGTGCCAGCAGCTTAGATCCCTCGAACACTGAAGCTTTCTTT.

The genes are TRBV7-2 and TRBJ2-7; tentatively, D is TRBD1 or TRBD2 (5 bases each). CDR1 and CDR2 (germline): SGHTA, FQGNSA. The CDR3 has 13 amino acids. V lost 5 bases and J 0 bases, leaving 8 bases between the germline ends. In DNA, the CDR3 is TGTGCCAGCAGCCGGGGCGGCTCCTACGAGCAGTACTTC. This codes for CASSRGGSYEQYF.

The gene calls are TRBV27 and TRBJ2-2; D unresolved. V gave up 4 bases and J gave up 1 base, with 4 bases separating them. The CDR3 extends over 13 amino acids. Per germline, CDR1 MNHEY and CDR2 SMNVEV (reference sequence). The CDR3 DNA is TGTGCCAGCAGTTCAATGAACACCGGGGAGCTGTTTTTT. It yields the protein CASSSMNTGELFF.